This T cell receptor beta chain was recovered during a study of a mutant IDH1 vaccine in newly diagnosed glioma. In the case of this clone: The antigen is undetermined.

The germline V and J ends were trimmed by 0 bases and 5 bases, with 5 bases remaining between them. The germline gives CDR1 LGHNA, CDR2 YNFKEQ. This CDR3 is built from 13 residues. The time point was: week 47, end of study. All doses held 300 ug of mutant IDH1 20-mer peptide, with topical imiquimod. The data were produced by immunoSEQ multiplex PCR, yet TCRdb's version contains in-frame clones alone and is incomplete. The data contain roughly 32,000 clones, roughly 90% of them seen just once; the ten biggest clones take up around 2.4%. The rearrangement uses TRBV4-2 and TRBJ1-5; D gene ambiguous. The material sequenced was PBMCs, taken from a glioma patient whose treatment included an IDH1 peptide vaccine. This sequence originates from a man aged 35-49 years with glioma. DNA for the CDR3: TGTGCCAGCAGCCAAGATGTCTATCAGCCCCAGCATTTT. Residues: CASSQDVYQPQHF.